Shown below are 20 T cell receptor beta chains from a single sample sequenced in a study of blood T cell repertoires in COVID-19. Method: immunoSEQ multiplex PCR; TCRdb's copy keeps in-frame clones and lacks some. There are some 260,000 clones in the sample; roughly 88% occur only once, and roughly 6% lies in the top ten. The sequencing sample was made of peripheral blood. Receptor source: a woman in her thirties with COVID-19, enrolled during active disease.

This chain connects TRBV7-9 to TRBJ1-1; D is unresolved. The CDR3 totals 15 residues. With 5 bases removed from V and 0 bases from J, the gap between germline ends came to 13 bases. CDR1 SEHNR and CDR2 FQNEAQ come from the germline V gene (reference sequence). Here the CDR3 reads CASSPEGFMNTEAFF. CDR3 coding DNA: TGTGCCAGCAGCCCTGAGGGATTCATGAACACTGAAGCTTTCTTT.

The V gene is TRBV15, the J gene TRBJ2-1, with D perhaps matching TRBD2 (5 bases). The CDR3 runs 12 residues. CDR1 is LNHNV and CDR2 is YYDKDF in the germline V gene (reference sequence). Trimming removed 0 bases from V and 9 bases from J, with 6 bases in between. The CDR3 here is CATSREGSEQFF. CDR3 DNA sequence: TGTGCCACCAGCAGAGAAGGGAGTGAGCAGTTCTTC. The variable domain in full, with the rest retrieved from reference TRBV15 and TRBJ2-1, is DAMVIQNPRYQVTQFGKPVTLSCSQTLNHNVMYWYQQKSSQAPKLLFHYYDKDFNNEADTPDNFQSRRPNTSFCFLDIRSPGLGDTAMYLCATSREGSEQFFGPGTRLTVL.

CDR3 bases: TGTGCCAGCAGCCCTAGGACTACCGGGGAGCTGTTTTTT. Translation gives CASSPRTTGELFF. The V call is TRBV5-4, the J call TRBJ2-2; tentatively, D is TRBD2 (5 bases). Germline V lookup: CDR1 SGHNT, CDR2 YYREEE (reference sequence). V was shortened by 4 bases and J by 5 bases, with 9 bases between the two germline ends. The CDR3 is 13 residues long.

The rearrangement links TRBV28 to TRBJ1-1; unclear D gene. CDR1 MDHEN and CDR2 SYDVKM come from the germline V gene. This CDR3 spans 15 amino acids. V was pared by 1 base and J by 0 bases, with 9 bases between. The CDR3 spells CASSLSEIMNTEAFF. Here the CDR3 DNA reads TGTGCCAGCAGTTTATCAGAAATCATGAACACTGAAGCTTTCTTT. Full variable domain (missing parts from reference TRBV28 and TRBJ1-1): DVKVTQSSRYLVKRTGEKVFLECVQDMDHENMFWYRQDPGLGLRLIYFSYDVKMKEKGDIPEGYSVSREKKERFSLILESASTNQTSMYLCASSLSEIMNTEAFFGQGTRLTVV.

V is TRBV18 and J is TRBJ1-1, with 7 bases identical to TRBD1. V lost 3 bases to trimming and J lost 10 bases; unmatched junction nucleotides: 11. The CDR3 length is 14 residues. Germline-derived CDR1 and CDR2 are KGHSH and LQKENI. CDR3 amino acids: CASSPSTGQGGAFF. The CDR3 bases are TGTGCCAGCTCACCGTCGACAGGGCAAGGGGGAGCTTTCTTT.

CDR3 sequence (DNA): TGTGCCAGCAGCCCCCGGGAGGGACTCCCATCGCAGTATTTT. This translates into CASSPREGLPSQYF. V and J are TRBV6-5 and TRBJ2-3; 8 bases agree with TRBD2. Germline V lookup: CDR1 MNHEY, CDR2 SVGAGI. V shed 6 bases and J 10 bases; nucleotides not matched to a gene: 12. This CDR3 has 14 residues.

The V and J genes are TRBV24-1 and TRBJ2-3, with 8 bases identical to TRBD1. With 4 bases clipped from V and 7 bases from J, the junction kept 3 bases outside the gene matches. The germline V gene has CDR1 KGHDR and CDR2 SFDVKD. The CDR3 runs to 13 residues. The CDR3: CATSEGDRYTQYF. CDR3 bases: TGTGCCACCAGTGAGGGGGACAGGTATACGCAGTATTTT.

The chain has TRBV5-6 and TRBJ2-3, with TRBD2 identical over 10 bases. The CDR3 covers 17 residues. After removal of 6 bases from V and 5 bases from J, the junction contained 15 bases not matched to a gene. Germline values: CDR1 SGHDT, CDR2 YYEEEE. This CDR3 reads CASTTLGPAGGIDTQYF. Written as DNA, the CDR3 is TGTGCCAGCACCACCCTAGGCCCAGCGGGAGGGATAGATACGCAGTATTTT. Filled out from reference TRBV5-6 and TRBJ2-3, the complete variable domain reads DAGVTQSPTHLIKTRGQQVTLRCSPKSGHDTVSWYQQALGQGPQFIFQYYEEEERQRGNFPDRFSGHQFPNYSSELNVNALLLGDSALYLCASTTLGPAGGIDTQYFGPGTRLTVL.

This chain uses TRBV12-3 or TRBV12-4 with TRBJ1-2; no definite D call. V lost 2 bases, J lost 7 bases, and 11 bases lay in between. The CDR3 totals 13 residues. CDR3 coding DNA: TGTGCCAGCAGTTTATATCCCTCGGGTGGCTACACCTTC. It codes for CASSLYPSGGYTF.

The rearrangement links TRBV6-5 to TRBJ1-5; tentative D call: TRBD1 (6 bases). The CDR3 length is 15 residues. The V end lost 5 bases, the J end lost 5 bases, and 16 bases lay between the germline ends. Germline-derived CDR1 and CDR2 are MNHEY and SVGAGI. The CDR3 nucleotides read TGTGCCAGCAGTCCGGGGAGGGGGAGAGATCAGCCCCAGCATTTT. It translates to CASSPGRGRDQPQHF.

This rearrangement joins TRBV2 to TRBJ2-3; the D gene is possibly TRBD2 (5 bases). Germline CDR1 and CDR2: SNHLY and FYNNEI. Trimming took off 4 bases at V and 2 bases at J, with 10 bases between the two ends. This CDR3 spans 14 amino acids. The CDR3 spells CASSVVANTDTQYF. In DNA form, the CDR3 reads TGTGCCAGCAGTGTTGTAGCGAACACAGATACGCAGTATTTT. The full variable domain, in which reference TRBV2 and TRBJ2-3 provide the parts outside the CDR3, is EPEVTQTPSHQVTQMGQEVILRCVPISNHLYFYWYRQILGQKVEFLVSFYNNEISEKSEIFDDQFSVERPDGSNFTLKIRSTKLEDSAMYFCASSVVANTDTQYFGPGTRLTVL.

The gene calls are TRBV10-1 and TRBJ2-7; 10 nucleotides match TRBD1. This CDR3 is 12 amino acids long. V lost 10 bases, J lost 5 bases, and 5 bases stayed unmatched. Per the germline V gene, CDR1 is WNHNN and CDR2 is SYGVQD (reference sequence). DNA for the CDR3: TGCGCCACCGGGGGACAGGGGAACGAGCAGTACTTC. Protein: CATGGQGNEQYF.

The V gene is TRBV9, the J gene TRBJ2-3, with 12 bases fitting TRBD2. Trimming removed 3 bases from V and 5 bases from J; junction bases left unmatched: 4. Germline V lookup: CDR1 SGDLS, CDR2 YYNGEE. The CDR3 contains 15 residues. CDR3 region: CASSATSGRVDTQYF. The CDR3 bases are TGTGCCAGCAGCGCGACTAGCGGGAGAGTAGATACGCAGTATTTT.

J is TRBJ1-3 and V is TRBV6-5; 7 bases fit TRBD1. There are 16 residues in the CDR3. Trimming took 0 bases from V and 1 from J; bases not matched to a gene: 3. Germline V gene sequence: CDR1 MNHEY, CDR2 SVGAGI. The CDR3 region is CASSYSRQGSGNTIYF. CDR3 coding DNA: TGTGCCAGCAGTTACTCCCGACAGGGTTCTGGAAACACCATATATTTT.

The chain is built from TRBV4-1 and TRBJ2-2; perhaps TRBD1 as D (5 bases). The CDR3 length is 19 residues. Trimming cost V 0 bases and J 0 bases, with 17 bases left between them. Looked up from germline, CDR1 is MGHRA and CDR2 is YSYEKL. Here the CDR3 reads CASSQDRRVRVANTGELFF. CDR3 nucleotide sequence: TGCGCCAGCAGCCAAGATCGTAGGGTCAGGGTCGCGAACACCGGGGAGCTGTTTTTT.

This clone was found once. The chain recombines TRBV20-1 with TRBJ1-2, with 8 nucleotides matching TRBD1. V gave up 4 bases and J gave up 8 bases; unmatched junction bases: 3. Germline assignment: CDR1 DFQATT and CDR2 SNEGSKA (reference sequence). CDR3 length: 11 residues. CDR3 region: CSAKQGVGYTF. The CDR3 bases are TGCAGTGCTAAACAGGGGGTCGGCTACACCTTC.

The V gene is TRBV6-5, the J gene TRBJ1-5; 7 bases fit TRBD1. The CDR3 length is 15 residues. Germline CDR1 reads MNHEY; CDR2 reads SVGAGI. The V segment lost 6 bases and the J segment 6 bases; nucleotides outside the gene matches: 11. The CDR3: CASRTKGQWSQPQHF. CDR3 DNA sequence: TGTGCCAGCAGAACCAAGGGACAGTGGAGTCAGCCCCAGCATTTT.

CDR3 coding DNA: TGTGCCAGCAGCCACAGCCTCCTTAGCACAGATACGCAGTATTTT. Translation: CASSHSLLSTDTQYF. This rearrangement joins TRBV7-2 to TRBJ2-3, with D unclear. The V gene lost 5 bases and the J gene lost 0 bases, with 12 bases spanning the gap. Germline CDR1 reads SGHTA; CDR2 reads FQGNSA. The CDR3 totals 15 residues.

The gene calls are TRBV13 and TRBJ1-2, with 12 bases matching TRBD1. This CDR3 has 18 amino acids. V lost 3 bases to trimming and J lost 4 bases; unmatched junction nucleotides: 12. Germline CDR1 reads PRHDT; CDR2 reads FYEKMQ (reference sequence). CDR3 nucleotides: TGTGCCAGCAGCTTGGTCCCGGGACAGGGGGCTAAGACCTATGGCTACACCTTC. Protein: CASSLVPGQGAKTYGYTF.

The chain employs TRBV10-3 and TRBJ2-1; tentatively, D is TRBD2 (5 bases). Germline V gives CDR1 ENHRY, CDR2 SYGVKD. V was trimmed by 8 bases and J by 2 bases, leaving 16 bases between them. CDR3 length: 15 amino acids. The CDR3 coding sequence is TGTGCCATCGGCAGTGAGGGAGCCCCCTACAATGAGCAGTTCTTC. It is translated as CAIGSEGAPYNEQFF.